This entry lists 21 T cell receptor beta chains sequenced from one sample in a study of blood T cell repertoires in COVID-19. TCRdb's table, derived via immunoSEQ multiplex PCR, lists solely in-frame clones and lacks some. This table holds roughly 57,000 clones, more than 75% found once. The sequenced material came from peripheral blood. The receptors were gathered from a woman between 55 and 75 years old with COVID-19, enrolled during active disease.

This chain connects TRBV28 to TRBJ2-1, with D maybe TRBD2 (6 bases). Between the trimmed V and J ends, which lost 1 base and 12 bases, there was a span of 10 bases. The CDR3 consists of 12 residues. Per the germline V gene, CDR1 is MDHEN and CDR2 is SYDVKM. In nucleotides, the CDR3 is TGTGCCAGCAGTTTATTCGGGAGTGGGCAGTTCTTC. As protein: CASSLFGSGQFF.

This chain links TRBV5-4 with TRBJ1-1; 8 bases are shared with TRBD1. Germline V gene lookup returns CDR1 SGHNT and CDR2 YYREEE (reference sequence). The V gene end was trimmed by 4 bases and the J gene end by 1 base; junction bases not matched to a gene: 6. This CDR3 is built from 15 residues. The CDR3 nucleotides read TGTGCCAGCAGCGAACCACAGGGGGAGAACACTGAAGCTTTCTTT. This translates into CASSEPQGENTEAFF.

The chain joins TRBV2 to TRBJ2-5; TRBD1 agrees at 9 bases. The CDR3 length is 13 residues. Germline V lookup: CDR1 SNHLY, CDR2 FYNNEI. V gave up 7 bases and J gave up 5 bases; unmatched junction bases: 5. The CDR3 region is CASIGQGWETQYF. The CDR3 DNA is TGTGCCAGCATCGGACAGGGGTGGGAGACCCAGTACTTC.

CDR3 DNA: TGTGCCAGCAACAAGGGACAGGGCTATGGCTACACCTTC. Translating gives CASNKGQGYGYTF. The V gene is TRBV6-5, the J gene TRBJ1-2; 9 nucleotides line up with TRBD1. This CDR3 has 13 amino acids. CDR1 MNHEY and CDR2 SVGAGI come from the germline V gene. The V and J ends lost 7 bases and 4 bases, in that order; junction bases with no gene match: 4.

The genes are TRBV28 and TRBJ2-5; D is unclear. The CDR3 spans 15 residues. CDR1 MDHEN and CDR2 SYDVKM come from the germline V gene. V was pared by 2 bases and J by 9 bases, with 19 bases between. CDR3 residues: CASSLTTTQETAQYF. CDR3 DNA sequence: TGTGCCAGCAGTTTAACTACTACCCAAGAGACGGCCCAGTACTTC.

In its sample, this clone was seen a few times. The genes are TRBV28 and TRBJ1-2; D gene unclear. The germline V gene encodes CDR1 MDHEN and CDR2 SYDVKM. CDR3 length equals 17 residues. Trimming pared 2 bases from V and 4 bases from J, leaving 20 bases between. CDR3: CASSLASPRLAPYGYTF. The CDR3 DNA sequence: TGTGCCAGCAGTTTAGCCAGCCCCAGACTAGCCCCCTATGGCTACACCTTC.

This chain connects TRBV27 to TRBJ2-7; 12 bases align to TRBD1. This CDR3 contains 16 residues. CDR1 and CDR2 (germline): MNHEY, SMNVEV (reference sequence). After removal of 5 bases from V and 7 bases from J, the junction contained 12 bases not matched to a gene. The CDR3 coding sequence is TGTGCCAGCAGTCCCCTTTCGGGACAGGGGGCTAGGGAGCAGTACTTC. Amino acid sequence: CASSPLSGQGAREQYF.

The genes are TRBV28 and TRBJ1-2, with 10 bases aligning to TRBD1. Germline CDR1 reads MDHEN; CDR2 reads SYDVKM. V gave up 2 bases and J gave up 4 bases; unmatched junction bases: 10. The CDR3 covers 17 residues. This CDR3 reads CASSLGPRQGAVYGYTF. CDR3 sequence (DNA): TGTGCCAGCAGTTTAGGGCCTAGACAGGGGGCGGTCTATGGCTACACCTTC.

The chain couples TRBV9 to TRBJ2-3; TRBD2 agrees at 7 bases. With V trimmed by 1 base and J by 5 bases, 13 bases remained unmatched. Per germline, CDR1 SGDLS and CDR2 YYNGEE. This CDR3 is built from 17 residues. The CDR3 here is CASSVLAGDSRGDTQYF. DNA of the CDR3: TGTGCCAGCAGCGTACTCGCGGGGGACTCTAGAGGAGATACGCAGTATTTT.

The gene calls are TRBV18 and TRBJ2-7; maybe TRBD2 (6 bases). CDR1 and CDR2 from the germline V gene are KGHSH and LQKENI. The CDR3 is made up of 14 amino acids. Between the trimmed V and J ends, which lost 3 bases and 2 bases, there was a span of 11 bases. CDR3 in amino acids: CASSPTSRPYEQYF. CDR3 nucleotides: TGTGCCAGCTCACCTACTAGCCGACCCTACGAGCAGTACTTC.

This chain uses TRBV15 with TRBJ1-6; D is undetermined. The CDR3 sequence is 16 residues long. Per the germline V gene, CDR1 is LNHNV and CDR2 is YYDKDF (reference sequence). Deletions cut 0 bases from V and 14 bases from J, with 20 bases between. The CDR3 bases are TGTGCCACCAGCAGAGATCGAGCGGGTCCCCTAAGAGCCCTCCACTTT. It yields the protein CATSRDRAGPLRALHF.

This clone was counted only a few times. The chain employs TRBV11-2 and TRBJ2-2; 10 nucleotides agree with TRBD2. The CDR3 length is 15 residues. Germline assignment: CDR1 SGHAT and CDR2 FQNNGV. V dropped 1 base and J dropped 4; count of bases not matched to a gene: 0. The CDR3 sequence is CASSLVAGGTGELFF. Here the CDR3 DNA reads TGTGCCAGCAGCTTAGTAGCGGGAGGCACCGGGGAGCTGTTTTTT.

In its sample, this clone was seen once. The chain links TRBV18 to TRBJ1-1; the D gene is possibly TRBD1 (5 bases). This CDR3 is built from 15 residues. Germline V gene data show CDR1 as KGHSH and CDR2 as LQKENI. V was shortened by 6 bases and J by 1 base, with 15 bases between the two germline ends. In nucleotides, the CDR3 is TGTGCCAGCTCCCCAATGGGGGGTGGGAACACTGAAGCTTTCTTT. Its translation is CASSPMGGGNTEAFF.

The rearrangement joins TRBV12-3 or TRBV12-4 to TRBJ1-1; no definite D call. V dropped 5 bases and J dropped 4 bases, with 8 bases sitting between them. The CDR3 consists of 12 residues. The CDR3 reads CASSVGSTEAFF. CDR3 bases: TGTGCCAGCAGTGTAGGGAGCACTGAAGCTTTCTTT.

The chain is built from TRBV15 and TRBJ1-2; D gene ambiguous. Germline V lookup: CDR1 LNHNV, CDR2 YYDKDF (reference sequence). V lost 1 base and J 0 bases, leaving 15 bases between the germline ends. The CDR3 loop spans 17 amino acids. The CDR3, as DNA: TGTGCCACCAGCAGAGGAGAGTTTTCAACCCCTAACTATGGCTACACCTTC. This translates into CATSRGEFSTPNYGYTF.

The CDR3 DNA reads TGTGCCAGCAGCGTAGCCCCTAGTATACATGAGCAGTTCTTC. Translated: CASSVAPSIHEQFF. The chain carries TRBV9 and TRBJ2-1; D call uncertain. The V gene's germline CDR1 is SGDLS and CDR2 YYNGEE. V lost 0 bases to trimming and J lost 8 bases, with 12 bases between them. The CDR3 loop spans 14 amino acids.

V and J are TRBV28 and TRBJ2-5, with TRBD1 matching 7 bases. V lost 1 base and J lost 3; bases outside the gene matches: 8. Germline-derived CDR1 and CDR2 are MDHEN and SYDVKM. The CDR3 is 16 amino acids. The CDR3 is CASSLFSQGVKETQYF. The CDR3 DNA reads TGTGCCAGCAGTTTATTCAGTCAGGGGGTTAAAGAGACCCAGTACTTC.

The rearrangement joins TRBV7-9 to TRBJ2-3; D remains unclear. V was pared by 8 bases and J by 5 bases, with 5 bases between. Per germline, CDR1 SEHNR and CDR2 FQNEAQ (reference sequence). This CDR3 contains 10 residues. The CDR3: CASFGDTQYF. DNA of the CDR3: TGTGCCAGCTTCGGAGATACGCAGTATTTT. Full variable domain (remainder filled in from reference TRBV7-9 and TRBJ2-3): DTGVSQNPRHKITKRGQNVTFRCDPISEHNRLYWYRQTLGQGPEFLTYFQNEAQLEKSRLLSDRFSAERPKGSFSTLEIQRTEQGDSAMYLCASFGDTQYFGPGTRLTVL.

The chain employs TRBV29-1 and TRBJ1-2; D might be TRBD1 (5 bases). CDR3 length: 14 amino acids. The V end lost 3 bases, the J end lost 4 bases, and 15 bases lay between the germline ends. Germline V lookup: CDR1 SQVTM, CDR2 ANQGSEA. The CDR3 spells CSVDDVGGTYGYTF. The CDR3 DNA is TGCAGCGTTGATGATGTGGGGGGGACCTATGGCTACACCTTC.

This sequence joins TRBV18 and TRBJ1-1; perhaps TRBD1 as D (6 bases). Germline V CDR1 and CDR2: KGHSH, LQKENI. This CDR3 has 15 amino acids. Between the trimmed V and J ends, which lost 1 base and 3 bases, there was a span of 12 bases. The chain's CDR3 is CASSPQGDLYTEAFF. For the CDR3, the DNA is TGTGCCAGCTCACCACAGGGGGATTTATACACTGAAGCTTTCTTT.

The genes are TRBV18 and TRBJ1-5; 7 nucleotides line up with TRBD1. With V trimmed by 2 bases and J by 4 bases, 5 bases remained unmatched. CDR1 and CDR2 (germline): KGHSH, LQKENI. This CDR3 has 15 residues. The CDR3 coding sequence is TGTGCCAGCTCACCAAGGGGGACAGATAATCAGCCCCAGCATTTT. This sequence encodes CASSPRGTDNQPQHF.